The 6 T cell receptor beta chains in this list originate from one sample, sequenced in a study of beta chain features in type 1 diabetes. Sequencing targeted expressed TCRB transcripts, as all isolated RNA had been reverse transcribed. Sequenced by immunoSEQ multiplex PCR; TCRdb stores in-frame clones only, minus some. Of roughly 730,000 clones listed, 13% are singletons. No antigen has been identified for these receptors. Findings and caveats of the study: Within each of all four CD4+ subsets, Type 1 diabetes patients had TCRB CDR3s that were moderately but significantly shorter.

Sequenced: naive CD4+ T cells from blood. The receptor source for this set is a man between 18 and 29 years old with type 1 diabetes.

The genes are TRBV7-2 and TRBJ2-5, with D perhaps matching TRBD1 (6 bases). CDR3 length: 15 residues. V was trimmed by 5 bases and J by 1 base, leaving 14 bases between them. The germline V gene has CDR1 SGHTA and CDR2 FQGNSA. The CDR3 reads CASSRDRPTQETQYF. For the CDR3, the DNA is TGTGCCAGCAGCCGCGACAGGCCGACCCAAGAGACCCAGTACTTC.

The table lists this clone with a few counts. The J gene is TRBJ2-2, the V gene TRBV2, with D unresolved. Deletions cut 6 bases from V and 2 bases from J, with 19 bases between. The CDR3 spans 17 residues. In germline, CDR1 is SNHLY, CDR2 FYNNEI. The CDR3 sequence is CASRGPSGRINTGELFF. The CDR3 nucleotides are TGTGCCAGCAGGGGCCCGTCGGGCAGGATAAACACCGGGGAGCTGTTTTTT.

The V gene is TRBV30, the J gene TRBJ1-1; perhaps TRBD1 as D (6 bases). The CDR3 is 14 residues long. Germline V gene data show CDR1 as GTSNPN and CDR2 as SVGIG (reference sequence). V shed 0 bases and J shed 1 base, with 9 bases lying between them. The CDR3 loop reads CAWSVRTANTEAFF. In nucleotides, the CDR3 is TGTGCCTGGAGTGTTAGGACAGCGAACACTGAAGCTTTCTTT.

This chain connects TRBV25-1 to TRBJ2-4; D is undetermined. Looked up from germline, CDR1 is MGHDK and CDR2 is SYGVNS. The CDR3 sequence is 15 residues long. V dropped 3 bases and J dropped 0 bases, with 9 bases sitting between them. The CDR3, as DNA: TGTGCCAGCAGTGAGGCAGGAAAAGCCAAAAACATTCAGTACTTC. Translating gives CASSEAGKAKNIQYF.

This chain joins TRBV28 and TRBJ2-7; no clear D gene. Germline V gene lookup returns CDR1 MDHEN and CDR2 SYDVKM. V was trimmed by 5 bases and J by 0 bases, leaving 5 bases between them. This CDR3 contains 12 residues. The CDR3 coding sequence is TGTGCCAGCAGTGAACGCTCCTACGAGCAGTACTTC. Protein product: CASSERSYEQYF.

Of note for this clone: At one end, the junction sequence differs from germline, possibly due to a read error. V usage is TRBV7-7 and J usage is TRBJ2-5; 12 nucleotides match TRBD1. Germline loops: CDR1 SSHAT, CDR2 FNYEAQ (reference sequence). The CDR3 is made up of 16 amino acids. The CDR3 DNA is TGTGCTAGCAGCCTCACGGGGACAGGGGGCTACGAGACCCAGTACTTC. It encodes CASSLTGTGGYETQYF.